The T cell receptor beta chain under discussion was sequenced for a study of shared clonotypes between healthy human individuals. The study's findings and limits: Clonotypes which were not shared had lower generation probabilities than clonotypes that all four donors shared. Some naive CD4 clonotypes, about 5%, turned up in common across a handful of donors. Read depth was anticipated to influence clonotype sharing among donors.

Profiled with immunoSEQ multiplex PCR; TCRdb holds only in-frame clones, not every one. The sample lists some 2.4 million clones; 93% were seen once. With respect to this clone: What it binds is not known.

The CDR3 has 14 amino acids. V dropped 6 bases and J dropped 5 bases, with 14 bases sitting between them. Per the germline V gene, CDR1 is MNHNS and CDR2 is SASEGT. Naive CD4+ cells were CD45RA-selected; the remaining cells were memory. This chain uses TRBV6-1 with TRBJ1-5, with D perhaps matching TRBD1 (5 bases). The specimen sequenced was naive CD4+ T cells from PBMCs. Subset defined: CD45RA+ positively selected. The sequence came from a man aged 18 to 30 in good health. Some clones in this sample may be carry-over from other donors' samples. The CDR3 reads CASSYRTFDQPQHF. The CDR3 DNA reads as TGTGCCAGCAGCTACCGGACATTCGATCAGCCCCAGCATTTT.